Shown below are 10 T cell receptor beta chains from a single sample sequenced in a study of tumor and adjacent non-tumor tissue in lung cancer. TCRbeta libraries were built with three rounds of nested PCR, modified from ARM-PCR. MiXCR, run by TCRdb on the multiplex PCR reads, gives a single entry per CDR3 protein. The data hold tens of thousands of distinct CDR3 sequences, with about two thirds observed a single time. RNA was extracted from bulk tissue without any cell sorting. The sequencing sample was made of lung tumor tissue. All receptors derive from a woman aged 65 to 85 with non-small cell lung cancer.

To note about this clonotype: This sequence may be a read error, since a much larger clone differs from it by one base. The chain recombines TRBV4-1 with TRBJ1-1; possible D gene TRBD1, 5 bases. CDR3 length: 15 residues. Germline V CDR1 and CDR2: MGHRA, YSYEKL. The CDR3 loop is CASSHARGRNTEVFF. CDR3 coding DNA: TGCGCCAGCAGCCATGCACGGGGACGGAACACTGAAGTTTTCTTT.

This clonotype was recorded once. Lacking the conserved final phenylalanine or tryptophan, this CDR3 likely reflects a read error. The chain uses TRBV5-4 and TRBJ1-2, with D perhaps matching TRBD1 (6 bases). Germline V gene lookup returns CDR1 SGHNT and CDR2 YYREEE (reference sequence). The V end lost 0 bases, the J end lost 11 bases, and 20 bases lay between the germline ends. The CDR3 consists of 15 residues. CDR3 amino acids: CASSLGGLGVAGYTL. The CDR3 nucleotides read TGTGCCAGCAGCTTGGGGGGGCTAGGGGTGGCTGGATACACCCTC.

In the case of this clonotype: Its ends do not fully match the called genes, so a read error is possible. The chain recombines TRBV28 with TRBJ1-4; D remains unclear. Germline V lookup: CDR1 MDHEN, CDR2 SYDVKM. The CDR3 covers 16 residues. The CDR3 DNA reads TGTGCCAGCAGTATTCGAGAGGGAGCAACTAATGAAAAACTTTTTTTT. Translating gives CASSIREGATNEKLFF.

As for this clonotype: At one of its ends the junction is not consistent with the germline gene, which may arise from a read error. This chain connects TRBV6-1 to TRBJ2-7; 13 positions match TRBD2. This CDR3 has 14 residues. Germline loops: CDR1 MNHNS, CDR2 SASEGT. CDR3 amino acids: CASKGLAGVSEQNF. CDR3 DNA sequence: TGTGCCAGTAAAGGACTAGCGGGAGTCTCCGAACAGAACTTC.

V gene TRBV4-2 combines with J gene TRBJ1-5; D is unclear. CDR3 length: 15 amino acids. V was trimmed by 3 bases and J by 6 bases, leaving 15 bases between them. Germline CDR1 is LGHNA and CDR2 is YNFKEQ. The CDR3 here is CASSHLGVNGQPQHF. The CDR3 nucleotides are TGTGCCAGCAGCCACCTGGGTGTCAATGGTCAGCCCCAGCATTTT.

This sequence joins TRBV19 and TRBJ1-5; no clear D. Germline CDR1 LNHDA, CDR2 SQIVND (reference sequence). This CDR3 comprises 15 residues. V was cut by 6 bases and J by 7 bases, with 19 bases left in between. The CDR3 region is CASSETGYGYQPQHF. DNA of the CDR3: TGTGCCAGTAGCGAAACGGGATATGGATACCAGCCCCAGCATTTT.

On this clonotype itself: The CDR3 end shows no conserved phenylalanine or tryptophan, and so a read error is likely. The rearrangement joins TRBV29-1 to TRBJ2-5; D unresolved. V was pared by 8 bases and J by 5 bases, with 15 bases between. Germline V CDR1 and CDR2: SQVTM, ANQGSEA. The CDR3 covers 12 residues. The CDR3 DNA reads as TGCAGCACGCCTCAGGATGGGGAGACCCAGTACTTA. Protein sequence: CSTPQDGETQYL.

This clonotype was counted at least ten times. J is TRBJ1-1 and V is TRBV12-5; the match to TRBD1 covers 11 bases. CDR3 length: 20 amino acids. The V segment lost 7 bases and the J segment 0 bases; nucleotides outside the gene matches: 19. The germline gives CDR1 LGHNT, CDR2 FRNRAP. The CDR3 protein is CASAMTRIGQGAELNTEAFF. CDR3 DNA sequence: TGTGCTAGTGCCATGACCAGGATTGGACAGGGGGCCGAGTTGAACACTGAAGCTTTCTTT.

The chain links TRBV7-3 to TRBJ2-7; no firm D call. Germline CDR1 SGHTA, CDR2 FQGTGA. V was clipped by 2 bases and J by 6 bases, with 20 bases between them. There are 16 residues in the CDR3. This CDR3 reads CASSLREPERGVEQYF. In DNA, the CDR3 is TGTGCCAGCAGCTTACGCGAGCCGGAGCGTGGGGTCGAGCAGTACTTC.

Concerning this clonotype itself: Germline is not matched at one junction end, which may reflect a read error. The rearrangement uses TRBV4-1 and TRBJ2-1; D ambiguous. This CDR3 has 15 amino acids. CDR1 is MGHRA and CDR2 is YSYEKL in the germline V gene. The chain's CDR3 is CASNQPSTLSNEEFF. The CDR3 bases are TGCGCCAGCAACCAACCTAGTACCCTCAGCAATGAGGAGTTCTTC.